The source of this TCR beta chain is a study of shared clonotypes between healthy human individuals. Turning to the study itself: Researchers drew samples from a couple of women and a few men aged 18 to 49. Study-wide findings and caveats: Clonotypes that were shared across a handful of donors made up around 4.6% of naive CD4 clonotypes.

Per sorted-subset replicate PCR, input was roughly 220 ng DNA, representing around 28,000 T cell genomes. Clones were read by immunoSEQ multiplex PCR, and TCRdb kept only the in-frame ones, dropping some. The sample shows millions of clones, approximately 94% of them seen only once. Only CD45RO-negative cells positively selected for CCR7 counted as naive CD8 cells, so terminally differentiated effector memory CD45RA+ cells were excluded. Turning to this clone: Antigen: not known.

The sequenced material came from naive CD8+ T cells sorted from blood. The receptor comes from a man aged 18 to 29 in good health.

CDR3 coding DNA: TGCGCCAGTCCTCAGACGTCCGGGACGGGGGTTAACTATGGCTACACCTTC. Its protein product is CASPQTSGTGVNYGYTF. This chain uses TRBV10-2 with TRBJ1-2; TRBD1 might be the D (5 bases). With 9 bases removed from V and 1 base from J, the gap between germline ends came to 24 bases. The CDR3 sequence is 17 residues long. Per germline, CDR1 WSHSY and CDR2 SAAADI.